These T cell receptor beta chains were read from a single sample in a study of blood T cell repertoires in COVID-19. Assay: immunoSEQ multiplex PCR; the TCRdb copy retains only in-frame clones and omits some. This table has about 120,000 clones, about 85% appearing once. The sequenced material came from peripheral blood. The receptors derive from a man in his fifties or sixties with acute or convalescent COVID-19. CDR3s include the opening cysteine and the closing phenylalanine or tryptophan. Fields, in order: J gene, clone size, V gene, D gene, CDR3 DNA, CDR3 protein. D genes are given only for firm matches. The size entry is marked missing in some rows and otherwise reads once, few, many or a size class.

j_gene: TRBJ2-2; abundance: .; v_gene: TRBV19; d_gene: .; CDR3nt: TGTGCCAGTAGTTTAAGCGGATCCACCGGGGAGCTGTTTTTT; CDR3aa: CASSLSGSTGELFF
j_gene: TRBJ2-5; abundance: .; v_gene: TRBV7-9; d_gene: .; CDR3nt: TGTGCCAGCACCCGGCGGGCGGGTGGCCAAGAGACCCAGTACTTC; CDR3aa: CASTRRAGGQETQYF
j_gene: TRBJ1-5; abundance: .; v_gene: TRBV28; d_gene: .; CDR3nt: TGTGCCAGCAGTCCGGGACTTAGCAATCAGCCCCAGCATTTT; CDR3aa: CASSPGLSNQPQHF
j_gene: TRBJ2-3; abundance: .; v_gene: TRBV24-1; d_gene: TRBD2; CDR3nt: TGTGCCACCAGTGATACAAGGACTAGCGCGAATACGCAGTATTTT; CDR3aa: CATSDTRTSANTQYF
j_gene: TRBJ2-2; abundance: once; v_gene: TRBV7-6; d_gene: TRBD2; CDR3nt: TGTGCCAGCAGCCTCCAACTAGCGGGAGGGAACGGGCTGTTTTTT; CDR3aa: CASSLQLAGGNGLFF
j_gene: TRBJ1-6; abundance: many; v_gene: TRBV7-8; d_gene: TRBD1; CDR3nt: TGTGCCAGCAGCCTAGTGGGACAGGGGGGTTCACCCCTCCACTTT; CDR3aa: CASSLVGQGGSPLHF
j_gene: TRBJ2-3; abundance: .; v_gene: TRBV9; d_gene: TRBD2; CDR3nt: TGTGCCAGCAGCCCCACCGGGGGGAGGAGCACAGATACGCAGTATTTT; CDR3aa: CASSPTGGRSTDTQYF
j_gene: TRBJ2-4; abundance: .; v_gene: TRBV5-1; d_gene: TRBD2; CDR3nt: TGCGCCAGCAGCCAGACCCCGGGACTAGCGGGAGGAAGCAAAAACATTCAGTACTTC; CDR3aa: CASSQTPGLAGGSKNIQYF
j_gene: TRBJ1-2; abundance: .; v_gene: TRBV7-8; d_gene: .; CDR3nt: TGTGCCAGCAGCTTAGCAGAAGGGGTCTTCTATGGCTACACCTTC; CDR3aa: CASSLAEGVFYGYTF
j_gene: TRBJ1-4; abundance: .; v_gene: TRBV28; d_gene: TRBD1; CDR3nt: TGTGCCAGCGCCGAACCCCCGGGACAGGGGGCGGAAAAACTGTTTTTT; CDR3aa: CASAEPPGQGAEKLFF
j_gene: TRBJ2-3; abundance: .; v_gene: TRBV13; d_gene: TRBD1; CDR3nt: TGTGCCAGCAGCCCCCGGACAGGACCAGAAGATACGCAGTATTTT; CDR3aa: CASSPRTGPEDTQYF
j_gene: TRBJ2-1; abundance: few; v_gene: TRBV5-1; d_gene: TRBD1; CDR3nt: TGCGCCAGCAGCTCACAGGGGGCTGGGAATGAGCAGTTCTTC; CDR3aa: CASSSQGAGNEQFF
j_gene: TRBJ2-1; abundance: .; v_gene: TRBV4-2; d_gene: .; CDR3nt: TGTGCCAGCAGCCAAGACCCTATCACGATTTACAATGAGCAGTTCTTC; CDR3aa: CASSQDPITIYNEQFF
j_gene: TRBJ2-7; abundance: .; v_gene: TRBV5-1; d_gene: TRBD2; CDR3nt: TGCGCCAGCAGCGTGGGGACTAGCGGGAGGCAAACCTACGAGCAGTACTTC; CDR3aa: CASSVGTSGRQTYEQYF
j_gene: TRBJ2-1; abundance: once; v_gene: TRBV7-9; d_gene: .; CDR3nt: TGTGCCAGCAGCTTGAGCCAGGGATACAATGAGCAGTTCTTC; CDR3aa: CASSLSQGYNEQFF
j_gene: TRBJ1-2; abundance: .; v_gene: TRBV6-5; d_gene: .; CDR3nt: TGTGCCAGCAGGGCCGACGGAGGGGCCAACTATGGCTACACCTTC; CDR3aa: CASRADGGANYGYTF
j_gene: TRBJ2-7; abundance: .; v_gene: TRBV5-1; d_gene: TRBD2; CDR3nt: TGCGCCAGCAGCCCGGGGAGGGGCCGCTCCTACGAGCAGTACTTC; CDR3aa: CASSPGRGRSYEQYF
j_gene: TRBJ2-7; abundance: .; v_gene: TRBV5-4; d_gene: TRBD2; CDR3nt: TGTGCCAGCAGTCGAACTAGCGGGAGGAGCTACGAGCAGTACTTC; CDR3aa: CASSRTSGRSYEQYF
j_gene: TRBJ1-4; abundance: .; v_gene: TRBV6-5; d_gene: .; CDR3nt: TGTGCCACCAGGTTGCCTGGTGCGAATGAAAAACTGTTTTTT; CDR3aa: CATRLPGANEKLFF
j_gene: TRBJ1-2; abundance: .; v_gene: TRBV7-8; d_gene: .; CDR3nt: TGTGCCAGCAGCTTAGCCGAGTGGGCCTATGGCTACACCTTC; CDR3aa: CASSLAEWAYGYTF
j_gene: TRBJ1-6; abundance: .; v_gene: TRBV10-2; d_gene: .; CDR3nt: TGCGCCAGCAGTGTTAGCGACCCGACGAGCTCCTATAATTCACCCCTCCACTTT; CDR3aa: CASSVSDPTSSYNSPLHF
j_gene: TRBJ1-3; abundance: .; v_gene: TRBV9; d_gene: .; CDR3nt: TGTGCCAGCGGACAGGGAAACACCATATATTTT; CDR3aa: CASGQGNTIYF
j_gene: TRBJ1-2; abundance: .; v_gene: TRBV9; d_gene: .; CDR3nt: TGTGCCAGCAGCCCTTCCCGGACCGGCAGCTGGGACTCTGGCTACACCTTC; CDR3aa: CASSPSRTGSWDSGYTF
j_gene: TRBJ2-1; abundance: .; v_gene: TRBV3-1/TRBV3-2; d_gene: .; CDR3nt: TGTGCCAGCAGCCACCAATCTCCGGATGAGCAGTTCTTC; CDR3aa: CASSHQSPDEQFF
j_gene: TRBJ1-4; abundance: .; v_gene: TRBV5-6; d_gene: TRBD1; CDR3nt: TGTGCCAGCAGCCGGGGACAGGGTGGAGAAAAACTGTTTTTT; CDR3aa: CASSRGQGGEKLFF
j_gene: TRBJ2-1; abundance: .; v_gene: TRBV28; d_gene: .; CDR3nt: TGTGCCAGCAGTTTATGGGGCGGGGAGCAGTTCTTC; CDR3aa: CASSLWGGEQFF
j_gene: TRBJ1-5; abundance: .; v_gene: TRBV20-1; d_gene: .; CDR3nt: TGCAGTGCTAGTGTAAGGGGAAAGGAACAGCCCCAGCATTTT; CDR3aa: CSASVRGKEQPQHF
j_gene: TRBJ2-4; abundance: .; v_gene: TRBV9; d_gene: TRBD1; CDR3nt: TGTGCCAGCAGCGACCGACAGGGGCCTGTTGACATTCAGTACTTC; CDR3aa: CASSDRQGPVDIQYF
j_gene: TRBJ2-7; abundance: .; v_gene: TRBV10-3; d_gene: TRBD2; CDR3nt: TGTGCCATCAGTCGGGGGCGTGGGAGCGGGAGCCGCTACGAGCAGTACTTC; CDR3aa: CAISRGRGSGSRYEQYF
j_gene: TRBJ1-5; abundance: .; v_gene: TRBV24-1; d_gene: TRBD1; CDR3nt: TGTGCCACCAGTGATCAAAGACAGGGTAATCAGCCCCAGCATTTT; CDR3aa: CATSDQRQGNQPQHF
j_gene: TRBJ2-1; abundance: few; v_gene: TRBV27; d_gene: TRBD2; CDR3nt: TGTGCCAGCGGCCTCGACCGTTATGGGACTAGCGGGGGAAATGAGCAGTTCTTC; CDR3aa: CASGLDRYGTSGGNEQFF
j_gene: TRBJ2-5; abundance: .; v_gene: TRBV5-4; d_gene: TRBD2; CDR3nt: TGTGCCAGCAGGATAGCGGGCTCACAAGAGACCCAGTACTTC; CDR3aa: CASRIAGSQETQYF
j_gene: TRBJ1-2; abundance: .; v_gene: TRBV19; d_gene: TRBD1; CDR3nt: TGTGCCAGTACCTTGGGACAGGGAGTAATCTATGGCTACACCTTC; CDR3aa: CASTLGQGVIYGYTF
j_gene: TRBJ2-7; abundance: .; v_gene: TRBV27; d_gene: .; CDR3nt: TGTGCCAGCAGTTACTCTCCATCCTACGAGCAGTACTTC; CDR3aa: CASSYSPSYEQYF
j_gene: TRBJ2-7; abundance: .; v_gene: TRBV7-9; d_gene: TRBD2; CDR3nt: TGTGCCAGCAGCCTCGATAGCGGGAGCAGGCCCTACGAGCAGTACTTC; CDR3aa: CASSLDSGSRPYEQYF
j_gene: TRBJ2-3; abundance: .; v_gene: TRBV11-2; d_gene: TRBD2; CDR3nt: TGTGCCAGCAGCGAGGGACTAAGCACAGATACGCAGTATTTT; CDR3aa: CASSEGLSTDTQYF
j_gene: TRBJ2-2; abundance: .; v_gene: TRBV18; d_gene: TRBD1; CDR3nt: TGTGCCAGCTCACCCGGACAGGGTGGAGCCGGGGAGCTGTTTTTT; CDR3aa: CASSPGQGGAGELFF
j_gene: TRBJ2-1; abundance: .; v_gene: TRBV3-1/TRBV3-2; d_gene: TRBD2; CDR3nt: TGTGCCAGCAGCCAAGACCCTTGGCGGGAGTGGTACAATGAGCAGTTCTTC; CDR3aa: CASSQDPWREWYNEQFF
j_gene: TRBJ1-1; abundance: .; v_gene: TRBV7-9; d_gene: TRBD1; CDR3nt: TGTGCCAGCAGCCAGAGTCAGGGGACAGGGGAAGCTTTCTTT; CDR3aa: CASSQSQGTGEAFF
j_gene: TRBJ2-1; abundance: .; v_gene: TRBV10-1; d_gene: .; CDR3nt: TGCGCCAGCAGCCTTAGCGGCAATGAGCAGTTCTTC; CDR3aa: CASSLSGNEQFF
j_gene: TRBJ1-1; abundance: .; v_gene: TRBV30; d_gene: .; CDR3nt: TGTGCCTGGAGTGGAGTAGCAGGGAATATGAACACTGAAGCTTTCTTT; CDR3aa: CAWSGVAGNMNTEAFF
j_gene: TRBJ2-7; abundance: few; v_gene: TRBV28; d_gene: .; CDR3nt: TGTGCCAGCAGCCAAGACGGGTCCTACGAGCAGTACTTC; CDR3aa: CASSQDGSYEQYF